The clone carrying this TCR beta chain was detected ten times or more. Its antigen is as yet unknown. This entry belongs to a study of CD8+ T cells in alopecia areata. As for the study in general: Treatment comprised oral tofacitinib, 5 to 10 mg twice daily, in treated patients. General study points: Mice showed TCR sharing more clearly than patients did, possibly owing to HLA. Lesional scalp displayed greater clonality than normal scalp, most notably in alopecia totalis/universalis. Among the cells sequenced in scalp samples are also the resident alphabeta T cells of normal skin.

It was cDNA, reverse transcribed from extracted RNA, that served as the sequencing template. Profiling relied on immunoSEQ multiplex PCR, and the TCRdb table lists in-frame clones only, not all of them. The repertoire holds 140,000 to 150,000 clones, with roughly 64% as singletons. Trimming cost V 0 bases and J 4 bases; bases outside gene matches: 5. The CDR3 consists of 15 residues. Germline assignment: CDR1 MNHEY and CDR2 SVGAGI. The clonotype comes from a human donor with alopecia areata. The specimen comprised CD4+ T cells sorted from blood, sampled at week 0. This chain joins TRBV6-5 and TRBJ2-5, with 7 bases aligning to TRBD2. The CDR3: CASSYSRLAGETQYF. For the CDR3, the DNA is TGTGCCAGCAGTTACTCCCGACTAGCTGGAGAGACCCAGTACTTC.